One TCR beta chain is described in this entry. This specimen belongs to a study of cytomegalovirus exposure and HLA in healthy donors. Researchers ran the PCR with 60 Vbeta and 13 Jbeta primers. Measured with immunoSEQ multiplex PCR; TCRdb has only the in-frame clones, and not every one. This sample has 210,000 or so clones, with over 70% found just once. The V gene end was trimmed by 3 bases and the J gene end by 4 bases; junction bases not matched to a gene: 15. The CDR3 has 17 amino acids. Germline assignment: CDR1 SGHRS and CDR2 YFSETQ. This TCR was recovered from a man between 25 and 39 years old in good health and CMV-seronegative. Source material: PBMCs. This sequence joins TRBV5-1 and TRBJ2-7; 8 bases line up with TRBD2. The CDR3 region has the DNA TGCGCCAGCAGCTCATCGGGGGGGCGGGACGTCCCGTACGAGCAGTACTTC. Its protein is CASSSSGGRDVPYEQYF.